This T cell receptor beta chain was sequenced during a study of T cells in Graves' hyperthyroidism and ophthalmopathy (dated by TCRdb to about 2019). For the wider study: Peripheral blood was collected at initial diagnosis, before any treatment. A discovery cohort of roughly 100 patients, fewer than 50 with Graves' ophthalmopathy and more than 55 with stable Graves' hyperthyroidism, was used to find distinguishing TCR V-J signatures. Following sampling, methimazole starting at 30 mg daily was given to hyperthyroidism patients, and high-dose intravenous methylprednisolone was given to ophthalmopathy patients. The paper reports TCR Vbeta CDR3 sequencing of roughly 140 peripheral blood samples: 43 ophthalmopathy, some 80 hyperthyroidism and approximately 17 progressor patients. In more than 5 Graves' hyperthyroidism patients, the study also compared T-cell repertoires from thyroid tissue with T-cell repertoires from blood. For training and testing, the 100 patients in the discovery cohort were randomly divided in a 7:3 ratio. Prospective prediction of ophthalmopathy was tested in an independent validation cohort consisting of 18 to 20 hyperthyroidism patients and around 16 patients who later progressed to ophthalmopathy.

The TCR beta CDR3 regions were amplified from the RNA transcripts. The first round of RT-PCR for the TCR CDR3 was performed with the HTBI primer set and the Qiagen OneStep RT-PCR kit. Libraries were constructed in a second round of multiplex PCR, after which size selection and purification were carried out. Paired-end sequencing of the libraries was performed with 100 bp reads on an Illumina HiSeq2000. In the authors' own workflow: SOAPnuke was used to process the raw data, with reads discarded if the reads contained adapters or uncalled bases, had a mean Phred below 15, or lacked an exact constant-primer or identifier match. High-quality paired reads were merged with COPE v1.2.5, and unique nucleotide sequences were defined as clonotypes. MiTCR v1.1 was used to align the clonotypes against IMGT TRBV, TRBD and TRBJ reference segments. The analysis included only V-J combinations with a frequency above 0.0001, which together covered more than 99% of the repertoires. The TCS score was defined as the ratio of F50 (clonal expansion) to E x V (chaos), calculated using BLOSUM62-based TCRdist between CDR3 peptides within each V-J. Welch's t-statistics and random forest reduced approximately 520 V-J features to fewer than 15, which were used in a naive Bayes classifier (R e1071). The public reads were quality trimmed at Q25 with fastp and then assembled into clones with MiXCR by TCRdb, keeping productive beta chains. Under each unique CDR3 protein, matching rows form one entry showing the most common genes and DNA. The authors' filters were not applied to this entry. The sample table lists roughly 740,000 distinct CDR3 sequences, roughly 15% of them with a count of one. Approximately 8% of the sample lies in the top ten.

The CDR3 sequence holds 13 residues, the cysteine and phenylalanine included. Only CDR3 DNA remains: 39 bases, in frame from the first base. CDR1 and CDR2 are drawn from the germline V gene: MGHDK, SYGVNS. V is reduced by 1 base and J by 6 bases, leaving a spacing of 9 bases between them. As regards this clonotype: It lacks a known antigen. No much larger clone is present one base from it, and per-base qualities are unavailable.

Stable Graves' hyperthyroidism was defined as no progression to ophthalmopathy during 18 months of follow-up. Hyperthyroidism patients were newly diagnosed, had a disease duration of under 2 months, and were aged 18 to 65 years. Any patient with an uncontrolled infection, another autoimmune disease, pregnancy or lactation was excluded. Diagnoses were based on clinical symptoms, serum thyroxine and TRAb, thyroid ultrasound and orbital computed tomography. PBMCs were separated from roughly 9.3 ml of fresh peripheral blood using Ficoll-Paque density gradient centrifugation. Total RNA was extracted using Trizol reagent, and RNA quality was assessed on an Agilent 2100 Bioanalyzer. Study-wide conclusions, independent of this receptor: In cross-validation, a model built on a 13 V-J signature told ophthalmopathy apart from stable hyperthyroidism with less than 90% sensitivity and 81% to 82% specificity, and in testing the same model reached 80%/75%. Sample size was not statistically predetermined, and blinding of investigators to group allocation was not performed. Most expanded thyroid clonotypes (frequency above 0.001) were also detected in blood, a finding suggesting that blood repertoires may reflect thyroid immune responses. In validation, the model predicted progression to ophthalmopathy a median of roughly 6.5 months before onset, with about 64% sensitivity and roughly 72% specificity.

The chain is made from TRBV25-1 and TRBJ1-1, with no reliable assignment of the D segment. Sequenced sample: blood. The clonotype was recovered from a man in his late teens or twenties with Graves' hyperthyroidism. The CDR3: CASSESWGAEAFF. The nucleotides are TGTGCCAGCAGTGAATCGTGGGGAGCTGAAGCTTTCTTT.